This is a list of T cell receptor beta chains from one sample in a study of T-cell memory formation after mild COVID-19. TCRdb re-analysed the 5' RACE reads in MiXCR, keeping a single row per CDR3 protein. The sample has hundreds of thousands of distinct CDR3 sequences; 25% to 30% are singletons. Sequenced sample: PBMCs or a T cell subset sorted from them (not recorded which). Receptors were obtained from an adult woman who had mild COVID-19 (a few samples of this study predate the infection). Cell type and time point are not known. CDR3s include the opening cysteine and the closing phenylalanine or tryptophan. A D gene is named only where the DNA matches it firmly. Some rows mark clone size as missing; the rest say once, few, many or name a class of expanded clone.

J gene: TRBJ1-2; D gene: NA; V gene: TRBV3-1; clone size: NA; CDR3 protein: CASSSRGHGYTF; CDR3 DNA: TGTGCCAGCAGCTCCCGGGGGCATGGCTACACCTTC
J gene: TRBJ2-1; D gene: NA; V gene: TRBV7-3; clone size: NA; CDR3 protein: CASWGSGNEQFF; CDR3 DNA: TGTGCCAGCTGGGGGTCCGGGAATGAGCAGTTCTTC
J gene: TRBJ2-3; D gene: TRBD2; V gene: TRBV20-1; clone size: NA; CDR3 protein: CSARDSALPSSGRGSTDTQYF; CDR3 DNA: TGCAGTGCTAGAGATTCTGCCCTTCCTTCTAGCGGGAGGGGTAGCACAGATACGCAGTATTTT
J gene: TRBJ2-1; D gene: NA; V gene: TRBV20-1; clone size: few; CDR3 protein: CSATTVSYNEQFF; CDR3 DNA: TGCAGTGCCACGACAGTCTCCTACAATGAGCAGTTCTTC
J gene: TRBJ2-7; D gene: TRBD1; V gene: TRBV4-3; clone size: NA; CDR3 protein: CASTSQDRSSYEQYF; CDR3 DNA: TGCGCCAGCACCTCTCAGGACAGGAGCTCCTACGAGCAGTACTTC
J gene: TRBJ1-1; D gene: NA; V gene: TRBV5-1; clone size: NA; CDR3 protein: CASSSRGMNTEAFF; CDR3 DNA: TGCGCCAGCAGCTCCAGGGGAATGAACACTGAAGCTTTCTTT
J gene: TRBJ1-5; D gene: TRBD1; V gene: TRBV6-2/TRBV6-3; clone size: NA; CDR3 protein: CASSYTGGAGQPQHF; CDR3 DNA: TGTGCCAGCAGTTACACAGGGGGCGCGGGTCAGCCCCAGCATTTT
J gene: TRBJ2-3; D gene: NA; V gene: TRBV9; clone size: few; CDR3 protein: CASSVSTRTDTQYF; CDR3 DNA: TGTGCCAGCAGCGTATCGACCCGCACAGATACGCAGTATTTT
J gene: TRBJ2-5; D gene: NA; V gene: TRBV7-9; clone size: NA; CDR3 protein: CASSPTGVVSLGTQYF; CDR3 DNA: TGTGCCAGCAGCCCTACTGGGGTTGTCTCTCTCGGGACCCAGTACTTC
J gene: TRBJ2-1; D gene: TRBD2; V gene: TRBV24-1; clone size: NA; CDR3 protein: CATSWTSGSNEQFF; CDR3 DNA: TGTGCCACCAGCTGGACTAGCGGGAGCAATGAGCAGTTCTTC
J gene: TRBJ1-4; D gene: NA; V gene: TRBV7-9; clone size: NA; CDR3 protein: CASRPTGGPNEKLFF; CDR3 DNA: TGTGCCAGCAGGCCAACCGGGGGTCCTAATGAAAAACTGTTTTTT
J gene: TRBJ1-4; D gene: NA; V gene: TRBV29-1; clone size: few; CDR3 protein: CSAGGTNEKLFF; CDR3 DNA: TGCAGCGCCGGAGGGACTAATGAAAAACTGTTTTTT
J gene: TRBJ2-7; D gene: TRBD2; V gene: TRBV4-2; clone size: many; CDR3 protein: CASSLRLADSYEQYF; CDR3 DNA: TGTGCCAGCAGCCTGCGACTAGCGGACTCCTACGAGCAGTACTTC
J gene: TRBJ1-2; D gene: NA; V gene: TRBV19; clone size: NA; CDR3 protein: CASSKATASYGYTF; CDR3 DNA: TGTGCCAGTAGTAAGGCGACAGCGTCCTATGGCTACACCTTC
J gene: TRBJ1-2; D gene: NA; V gene: TRBV20-1; clone size: few; CDR3 protein: CSTPLGGNYGYTF; CDR3 DNA: TGCAGTACACCACTGGGCGGTAACTATGGCTACACCTTC
J gene: TRBJ1-5; D gene: NA; V gene: TRBV7-2; clone size: many; CDR3 protein: CASTEGGTQPQHF; CDR3 DNA: TGTGCCAGCACGGAGGGGGGGACACAGCCCCAGCATTTT
J gene: TRBJ1-2; D gene: NA; V gene: TRBV19; clone size: NA; CDR3 protein: CASSARDILLGGYTF; CDR3 DNA: TGTGCCAGTAGTGCCCGGGATATCTTACTGGGCGGCTACACCTTC
J gene: TRBJ2-2; D gene: TRBD2; V gene: TRBV12-3/TRBV12-4; clone size: NA; CDR3 protein: CASSLGLAVTGELFF; CDR3 DNA: TGTGCCAGCAGTTTAGGTCTAGCGGTCACCGGGGAGCTGTTTTTT
J gene: TRBJ2-3; D gene: NA; V gene: TRBV7-3; clone size: NA; CDR3 protein: CASSLVPLGATDTQYF; CDR3 DNA: TGTGCCAGCAGCTTAGTGCCCCTTGGTGCGACAGATACGCAGTATTTT
J gene: TRBJ1-2; D gene: TRBD1; V gene: TRBV12-3/TRBV12-4; clone size: few; CDR3 protein: CASSFGTEITNYGYTF; CDR3 DNA: TGTGCCAGCAGTTTTGGGACAGAGATTACAAACTATGGCTACACCTTC
J gene: TRBJ2-7; D gene: NA; V gene: TRBV5-1; clone size: few; CDR3 protein: CASSKGISYEQYF; CDR3 DNA: TGCGCCAGCAGCAAAGGGATTTCCTACGAGCAGTACTTC
J gene: TRBJ1-1; D gene: TRBD1; V gene: TRBV19; clone size: few; CDR3 protein: CASSADRVNTEAFF; CDR3 DNA: TGTGCCAGTAGTGCGGACAGGGTGAACACTGAAGCTTTCTTT
J gene: TRBJ2-1; D gene: NA; V gene: TRBV7-9; clone size: NA; CDR3 protein: CASSFLPSLYQFF; CDR3 DNA: TGTGCCAGCAGCTTTCTCCCGTCGTTGTACCAGTTCTTC
J gene: TRBJ1-4; D gene: TRBD1; V gene: TRBV18; clone size: NA; CDR3 protein: CASSPGDRATNEKLFF; CDR3 DNA: TGTGCCAGCTCACCAGGGGACAGAGCAACTAATGAAAAACTGTTTTTT
J gene: TRBJ2-7; D gene: NA; V gene: TRBV4-2; clone size: NA; CDR3 protein: CASSQGGGAYEQYF; CDR3 DNA: TGTGCCAGCAGCCAAGGCGGAGGGGCCTACGAGCAGTACTTC
J gene: TRBJ1-2; D gene: NA; V gene: TRBV7-3; clone size: NA; CDR3 protein: CASSAQGRGGYTF; CDR3 DNA: TGTGCCAGCAGCGCACAGGGTCGGGGAGGCTACACCTTC
J gene: TRBJ2-1; D gene: TRBD1; V gene: TRBV5-1; clone size: NA; CDR3 protein: CASSLEGTVSNEQFF; CDR3 DNA: TGCGCCAGCAGCTTGGAAGGGACAGTCTCCAATGAGCAGTTCTTC
J gene: TRBJ1-1; D gene: NA; V gene: TRBV20-1; clone size: NA; CDR3 protein: CSARVGFTEAFF; CDR3 DNA: TGCAGTGCTAGGGTAGGGTTCACTGAAGCTTTCTTT
J gene: TRBJ1-2; D gene: NA; V gene: TRBV12-3/TRBV12-4; clone size: NA; CDR3 protein: CASSEGVYGYTF; CDR3 DNA: TGTGCCAGCAGTGAGGGGGTCTATGGCTACACCTTC
J gene: TRBJ2-1; D gene: TRBD2; V gene: TRBV6-5; clone size: few; CDR3 protein: CASSYGKGSGTYNEQFF; CDR3 DNA: TGTGCCAGCAGTTACGGAAAGGGTAGCGGGACTTACAATGAGCAGTTCTTC
J gene: TRBJ2-5; D gene: TRBD2; V gene: TRBV6-5; clone size: NA; CDR3 protein: CASSYPSSGGETQYF; CDR3 DNA: TGTGCCAGCAGTTACCCCTCTAGCGGGGGTGAGACCCAGTACTTC
J gene: TRBJ2-7; D gene: TRBD1; V gene: TRBV7-9; clone size: NA; CDR3 protein: CASSNVRGTGTYEQYF; CDR3 DNA: TGTGCCAGCAGCAACGTCCGCGGGACAGGGACCTACGAGCAGTACTTC
J gene: TRBJ1-1; D gene: NA; V gene: TRBV29-1; clone size: NA; CDR3 protein: CSVGTKRGVSTEAFF; CDR3 DNA: TGCAGCGTTGGTACGAAGCGGGGGGTCTCCACTGAAGCTTTCTTT
J gene: TRBJ2-5; D gene: NA; V gene: TRBV12-3/TRBV12-4; clone size: few; CDR3 protein: CASSLPSETQYF; CDR3 DNA: TGTGCCAGCAGTTTGCCCTCGGAGACCCAGTACTTC
J gene: TRBJ2-3; D gene: NA; V gene: TRBV3-1; clone size: NA; CDR3 protein: CASSQKDRTPDTQYF; CDR3 DNA: TGTGCCAGCAGCCAGAAAGACCGGACCCCAGATACGCAGTATTTT
J gene: TRBJ1-1; D gene: TRBD1; V gene: TRBV30; clone size: NA; CDR3 protein: CAWEGQVNTEAFF; CDR3 DNA: TGTGCCTGGGAGGGACAGGTGAACACTGAAGCTTTCTTT
J gene: TRBJ2-1; D gene: TRBD1; V gene: TRBV29-1; clone size: NA; CDR3 protein: CSSTGTGSYNEQFF; CDR3 DNA: TGCAGCTCAACCGGGACAGGCTCCTACAATGAGCAGTTCTTC
J gene: TRBJ2-3; D gene: NA; V gene: TRBV14; clone size: NA; CDR3 protein: CASSQPSFGADTQYF; CDR3 DNA: TGTGCCAGCAGCCAGCCCTCTTTCGGGGCAGATACGCAGTATTTT
J gene: TRBJ1-1; D gene: TRBD1; V gene: TRBV7-9; clone size: NA; CDR3 protein: CASSSDRGPNTEAFF; CDR3 DNA: TGTGCCAGCAGCTCCGACAGGGGTCCGAACACTGAAGCTTTCTTT